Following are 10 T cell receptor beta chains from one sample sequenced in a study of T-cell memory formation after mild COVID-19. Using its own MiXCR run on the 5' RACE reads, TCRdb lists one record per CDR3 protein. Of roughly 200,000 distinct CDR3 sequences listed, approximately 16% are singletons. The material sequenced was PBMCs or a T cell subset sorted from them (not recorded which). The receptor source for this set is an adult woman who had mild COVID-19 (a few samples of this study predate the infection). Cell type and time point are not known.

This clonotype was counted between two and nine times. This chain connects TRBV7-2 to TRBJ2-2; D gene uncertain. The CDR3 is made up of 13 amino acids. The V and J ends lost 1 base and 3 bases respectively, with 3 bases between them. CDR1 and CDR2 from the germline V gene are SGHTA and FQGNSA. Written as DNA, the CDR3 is TGTGCCAGCAGCTTAGAGCACACCGGGGAGCTGTTTTTT. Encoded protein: CASSLEHTGELFF.

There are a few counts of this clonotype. CDR3 residues: CASSPGRLAGGQQETQYF. The CDR3, as DNA: TGTGCCAGCAGCCCCGGGAGGCTAGCGGGGGGCCAACAAGAGACCCAGTACTTC. The chain recombines TRBV3-1 with TRBJ2-5; 11 bases agree with TRBD2. The germline V gene encodes CDR1 LGHDT and CDR2 YNNKEL (reference sequence). The ends lost 4 bases at V and 2 bases at J; junction bases unmatched: 12. This CDR3 contains 18 residues.

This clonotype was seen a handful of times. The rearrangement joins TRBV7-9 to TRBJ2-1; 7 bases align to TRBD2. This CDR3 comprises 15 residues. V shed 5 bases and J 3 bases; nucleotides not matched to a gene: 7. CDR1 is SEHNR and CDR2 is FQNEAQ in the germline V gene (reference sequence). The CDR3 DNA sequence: TGTGCCAGCAGCAACAGCGGGGCCTACTACAATGAGCAGTTCTTC. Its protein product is CASSNSGAYYNEQFF.

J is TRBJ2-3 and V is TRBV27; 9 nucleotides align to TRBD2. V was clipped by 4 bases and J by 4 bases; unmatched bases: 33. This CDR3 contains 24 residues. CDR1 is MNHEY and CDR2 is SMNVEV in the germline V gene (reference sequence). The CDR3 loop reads CASSSLRRYRTVVSGRGWSDTQYF. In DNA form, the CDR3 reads TGTGCCAGCAGTTCCCTTCGTCGGTACAGGACGGTGGTTAGCGGGAGAGGTTGGTCAGATACGCAGTATTTT.

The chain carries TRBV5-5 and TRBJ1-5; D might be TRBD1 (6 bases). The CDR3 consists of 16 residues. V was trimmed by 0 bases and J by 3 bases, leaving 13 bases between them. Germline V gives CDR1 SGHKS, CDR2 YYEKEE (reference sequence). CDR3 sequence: CASSLVGGQNNQPQHF. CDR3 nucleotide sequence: TGTGCCAGCAGCTTGGTTGGCGGACAGAACAATCAGCCCCAGCATTTT.

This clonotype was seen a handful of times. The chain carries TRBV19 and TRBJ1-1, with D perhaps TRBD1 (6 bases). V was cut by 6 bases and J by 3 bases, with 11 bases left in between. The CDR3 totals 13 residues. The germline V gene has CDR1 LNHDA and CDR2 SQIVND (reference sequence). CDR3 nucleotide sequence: TGTGCCAGTAGGATATACAGGGACACTGAAGCTTTCTTT. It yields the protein CASRIYRDTEAFF. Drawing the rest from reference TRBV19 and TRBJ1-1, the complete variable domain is DGGITQSPKYLFRKEGQNVTLSCEQNLNHDAMYWYRQDPGQGLRLIYYSQIVNDFQKGDIAEGYSVSREKKESFPLTVTSAQKNPTAFYLCASRIYRDTEAFFGQGTRLTVV.

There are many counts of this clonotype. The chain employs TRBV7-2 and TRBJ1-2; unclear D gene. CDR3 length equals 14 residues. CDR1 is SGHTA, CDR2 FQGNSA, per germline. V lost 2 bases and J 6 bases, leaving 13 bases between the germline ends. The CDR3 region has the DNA TGTGCCAGCAGCTTAAACCGTGGCGGACATGGCTACACCTTC. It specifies CASSLNRGGHGYTF.

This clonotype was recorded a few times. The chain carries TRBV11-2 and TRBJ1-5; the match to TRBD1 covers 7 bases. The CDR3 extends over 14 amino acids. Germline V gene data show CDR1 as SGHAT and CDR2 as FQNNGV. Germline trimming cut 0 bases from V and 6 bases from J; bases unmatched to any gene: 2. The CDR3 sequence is CASSLDAGGQPQHF. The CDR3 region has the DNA TGTGCCAGCAGCTTAGATGCAGGGGGTCAGCCCCAGCATTTT. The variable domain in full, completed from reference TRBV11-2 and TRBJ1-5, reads EAGVAQSPRYKIIEKRQSVAFWCNPISGHATLYWYQQILGQGPKLLIQFQNNGVVDDSQLPKDRFSAERLKGVDSTLKIQPAKLEDSAVYLCASSLDAGGQPQHFGDGTRLSIL.

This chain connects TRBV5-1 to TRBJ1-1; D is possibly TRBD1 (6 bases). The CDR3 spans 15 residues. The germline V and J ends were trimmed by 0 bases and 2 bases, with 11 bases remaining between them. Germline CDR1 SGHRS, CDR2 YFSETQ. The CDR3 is CASSLAGQLNTEAFF. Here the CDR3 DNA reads TGCGCCAGCAGCTTGGCCGGACAGCTAAACACTGAAGCTTTCTTT.

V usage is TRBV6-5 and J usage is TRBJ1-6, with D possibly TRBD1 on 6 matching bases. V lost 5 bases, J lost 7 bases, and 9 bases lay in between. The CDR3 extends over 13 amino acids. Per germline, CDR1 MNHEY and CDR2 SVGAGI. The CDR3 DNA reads TGTGCCAGCAGTGGGGGCTGGAATTCACCCCTCCACTTT. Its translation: CASSGGWNSPLHF.